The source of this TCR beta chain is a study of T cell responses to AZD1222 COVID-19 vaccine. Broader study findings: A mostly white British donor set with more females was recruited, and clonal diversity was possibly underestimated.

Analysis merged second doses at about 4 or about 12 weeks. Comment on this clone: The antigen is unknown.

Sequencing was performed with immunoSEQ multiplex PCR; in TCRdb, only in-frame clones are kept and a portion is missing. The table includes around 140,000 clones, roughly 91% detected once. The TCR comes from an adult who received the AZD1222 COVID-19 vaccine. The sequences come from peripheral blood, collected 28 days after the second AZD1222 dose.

In DNA, the CDR3 is TGTGCCAGCAGCATCGAGGCCCGAGGTCAGCCCCAGCATTTT. Amino acids: CASSIEARGQPQHF. The genes are TRBV28 and TRBJ1-5; D unresolved. Trimming left V 6 bases short and J 6 bases short, with 15 bases between. The CDR3 runs to 14 residues. CDR1 MDHEN and CDR2 SYDVKM come from the germline V gene.